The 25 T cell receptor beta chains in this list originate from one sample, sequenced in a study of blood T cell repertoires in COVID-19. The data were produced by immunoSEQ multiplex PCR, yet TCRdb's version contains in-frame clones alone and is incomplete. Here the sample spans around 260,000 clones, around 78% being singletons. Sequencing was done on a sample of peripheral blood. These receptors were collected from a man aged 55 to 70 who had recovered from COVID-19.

The CDR3 DNA is TGTGCCAGTGGGACTAGCGGGAGGCGGCAGTGGAATGAGCAGTTCTTC. Its protein is CASGTSGRRQWNEQFF. The chain combines TRBV13 with TRBJ2-1; 15 bases are a match to TRBD2. CDR1 is PRHDT and CDR2 is FYEKMQ in the germline V gene (reference sequence). V lost 9 bases and J lost 7; bases outside the gene matches: 10. This CDR3 is built from 16 residues. Based on the CDR3 plus reference TRBV13 and TRBJ2-1, the full variable domain is AAGVIQSPRHLIKEKRETATLKCYPIPRHDTVYWYQQGPGQDPQFLISFYEKMQSDKGSIPDRFSAQQFSDYHSELNMSSLELGDSALYFCASGTSGRRQWNEQFFGPGTRLTVL.

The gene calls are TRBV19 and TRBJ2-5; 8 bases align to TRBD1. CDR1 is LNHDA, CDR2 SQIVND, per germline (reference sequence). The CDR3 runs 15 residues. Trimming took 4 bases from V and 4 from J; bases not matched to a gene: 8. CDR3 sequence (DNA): TGTGCCAGTAGTAGGATCAGGGGGCTAGGAGAGACCCAGTACTTC. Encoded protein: CASSRIRGLGETQYF.

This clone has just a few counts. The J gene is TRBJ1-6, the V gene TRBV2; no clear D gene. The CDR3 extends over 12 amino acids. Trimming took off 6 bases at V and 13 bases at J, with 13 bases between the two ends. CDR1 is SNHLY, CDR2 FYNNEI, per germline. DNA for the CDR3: TGTGCCAGCAGCGTAGACTTTAGTCCCCTCCACTTT. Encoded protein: CASSVDFSPLHF. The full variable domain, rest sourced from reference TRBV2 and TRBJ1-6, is EPEVTQTPSHQVTQMGQEVILRCVPISNHLYFYWYRQILGQKVEFLVSFYNNEISEKSEIFDDQFSVERPDGSNFTLKIRSTKLEDSAMYFCASSVDFSPLHFGNGTRLTVT.

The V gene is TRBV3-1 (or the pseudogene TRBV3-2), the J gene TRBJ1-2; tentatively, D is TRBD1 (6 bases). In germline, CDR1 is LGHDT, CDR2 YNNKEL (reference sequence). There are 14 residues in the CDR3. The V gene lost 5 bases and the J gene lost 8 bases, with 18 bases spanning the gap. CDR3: CASSLGPGVGGYTF. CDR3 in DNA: TGTGCCAGCAGCTTGGGGCCAGGGGTAGGAGGCTACACCTTC.

CDR3: CASSLTGSNGYTF. As DNA, the CDR3 is TGTGCCAGCAGTTTGACAGGCTCCAATGGCTACACCTTC. This rearrangement joins TRBV12-3 or TRBV12-4 to TRBJ1-2; TRBD1 might be the D (6 bases). V lost 3 bases and J lost 6, with 11 bases in between. The CDR3 totals 13 residues.

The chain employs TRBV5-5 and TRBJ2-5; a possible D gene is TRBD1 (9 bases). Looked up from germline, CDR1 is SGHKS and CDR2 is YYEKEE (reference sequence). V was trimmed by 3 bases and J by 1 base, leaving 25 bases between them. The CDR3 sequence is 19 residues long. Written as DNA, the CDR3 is TGTGCCAGCAGCTCGGGGGGGTTTCGGACAGGGGCCATCCAAGAGACCCAGTACTTC. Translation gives CASSSGGFRTGAIQETQYF.

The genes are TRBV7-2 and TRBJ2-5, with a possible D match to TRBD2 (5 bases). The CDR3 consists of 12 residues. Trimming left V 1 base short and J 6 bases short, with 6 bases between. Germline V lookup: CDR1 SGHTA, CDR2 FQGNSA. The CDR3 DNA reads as TGTGCCAGCAGCTTAGGGAGGCAGACCCAGTACTTC. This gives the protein CASSLGRQTQYF.

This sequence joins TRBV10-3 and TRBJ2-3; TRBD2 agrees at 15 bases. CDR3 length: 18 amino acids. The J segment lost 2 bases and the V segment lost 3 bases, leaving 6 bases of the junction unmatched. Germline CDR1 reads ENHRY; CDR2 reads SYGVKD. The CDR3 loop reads CAISDPGLAGGPTDTQYF. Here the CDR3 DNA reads TGTGCCATCAGTGACCCGGGACTAGCGGGAGGTCCCACAGATACGCAGTATTTT.

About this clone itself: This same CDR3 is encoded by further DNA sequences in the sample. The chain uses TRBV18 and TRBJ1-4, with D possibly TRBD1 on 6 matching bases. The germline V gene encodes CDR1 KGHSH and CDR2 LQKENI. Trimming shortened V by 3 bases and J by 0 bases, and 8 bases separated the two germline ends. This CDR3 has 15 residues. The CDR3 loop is CASSPRTATNEKLFF. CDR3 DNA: TGTGCCAGCTCACCTCGGACAGCAACTAATGAAAAACTGTTTTTT.

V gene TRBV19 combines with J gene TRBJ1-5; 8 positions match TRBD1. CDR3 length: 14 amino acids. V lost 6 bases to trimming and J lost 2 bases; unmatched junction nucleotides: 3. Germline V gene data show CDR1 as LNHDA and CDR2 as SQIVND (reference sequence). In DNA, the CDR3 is TGTGCCAGTAGGGACAGGGAGGGCAATCAGCCCCAGCATTTT. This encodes CASRDREGNQPQHF.

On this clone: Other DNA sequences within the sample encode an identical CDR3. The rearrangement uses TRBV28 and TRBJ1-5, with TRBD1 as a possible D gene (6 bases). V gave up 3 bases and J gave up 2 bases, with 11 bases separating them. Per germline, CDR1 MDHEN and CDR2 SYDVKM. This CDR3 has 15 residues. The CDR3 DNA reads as TGTGCCAGCAGTTTGGGAGGGGGTGGCAATCAGCCCCAGCATTTT. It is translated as CASSLGGGGNQPQHF.

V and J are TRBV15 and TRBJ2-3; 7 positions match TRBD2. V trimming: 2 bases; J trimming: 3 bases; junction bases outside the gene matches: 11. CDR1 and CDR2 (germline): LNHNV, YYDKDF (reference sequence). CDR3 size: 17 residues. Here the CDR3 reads CATSRTTAGRGTDTQYF. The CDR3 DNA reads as TGTGCCACCAGCAGAACCACCGCAGGGCGGGGGACAGATACGCAGTATTTT.

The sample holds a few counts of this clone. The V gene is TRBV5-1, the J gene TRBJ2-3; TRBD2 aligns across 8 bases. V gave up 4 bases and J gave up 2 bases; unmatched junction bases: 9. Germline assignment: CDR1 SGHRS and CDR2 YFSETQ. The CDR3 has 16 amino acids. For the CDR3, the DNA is TGCGCCAGCAGCCCCACCGGGGGGGGCCACACAGATACGCAGTATTTT. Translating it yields CASSPTGGGHTDTQYF.

CDR3 bases: TGCAGTGCTGCAGATGAAAAACTGTTTTTT. Its translation: CSAADEKLFF. The chain has TRBV20-1 and TRBJ1-4; no firm D call. Germline V lookup: CDR1 DFQATT, CDR2 SNEGSKA (reference sequence). This CDR3 comprises 10 residues. V was shortened by 5 bases and J by 6 bases, with 4 bases between the two germline ends.

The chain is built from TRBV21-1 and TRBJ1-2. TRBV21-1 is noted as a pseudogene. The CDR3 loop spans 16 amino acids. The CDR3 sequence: CASSKEMVGGLYGYTF. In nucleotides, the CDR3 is TGTGCCAGCAGCAAAGAGATGGTGGGAGGGCTCTATGGCTACACCTTC.

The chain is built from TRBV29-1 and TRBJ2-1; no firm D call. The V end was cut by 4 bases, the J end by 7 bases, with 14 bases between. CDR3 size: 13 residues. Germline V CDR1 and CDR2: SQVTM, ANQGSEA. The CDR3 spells CSVAATARNEQFF. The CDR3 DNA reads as TGCAGCGTTGCCGCAACAGCACGGAATGAGCAGTTCTTC.

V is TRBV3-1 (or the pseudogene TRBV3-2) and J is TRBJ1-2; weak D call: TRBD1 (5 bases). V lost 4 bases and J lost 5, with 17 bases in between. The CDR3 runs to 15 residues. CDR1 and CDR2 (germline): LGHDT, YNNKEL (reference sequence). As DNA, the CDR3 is TGTGCCAGCAGCCGAAGTCGCGTGGCAGGGTATGGCTACACCTTC. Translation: CASSRSRVAGYGYTF.

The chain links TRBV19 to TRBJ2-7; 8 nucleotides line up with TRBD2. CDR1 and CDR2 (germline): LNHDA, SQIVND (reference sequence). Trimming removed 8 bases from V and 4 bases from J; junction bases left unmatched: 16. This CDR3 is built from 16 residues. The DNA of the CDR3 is TGTGCCAGTCTACCGGGACTAGATGTGAGACGGTACGAGCAGTACTTC. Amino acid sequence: CASLPGLDVRRYEQYF.

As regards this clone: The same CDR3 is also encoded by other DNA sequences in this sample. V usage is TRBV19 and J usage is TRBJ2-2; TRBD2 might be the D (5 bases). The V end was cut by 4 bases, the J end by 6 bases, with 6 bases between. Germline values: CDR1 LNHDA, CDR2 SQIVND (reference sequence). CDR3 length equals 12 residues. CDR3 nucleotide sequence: TGTGCCAGTAGTAGGGGAGCCGGGGAGCTGTTTTTT. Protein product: CASSRGAGELFF.

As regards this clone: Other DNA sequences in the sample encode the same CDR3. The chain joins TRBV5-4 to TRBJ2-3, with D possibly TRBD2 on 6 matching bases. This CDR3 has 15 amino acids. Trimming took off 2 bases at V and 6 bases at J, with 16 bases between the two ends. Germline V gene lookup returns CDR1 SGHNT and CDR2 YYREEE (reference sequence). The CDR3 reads CASSFGLASADTQYF. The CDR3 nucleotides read TGTGCCAGCAGCTTCGGTCTAGCGAGTGCGGATACGCAGTATTTT.

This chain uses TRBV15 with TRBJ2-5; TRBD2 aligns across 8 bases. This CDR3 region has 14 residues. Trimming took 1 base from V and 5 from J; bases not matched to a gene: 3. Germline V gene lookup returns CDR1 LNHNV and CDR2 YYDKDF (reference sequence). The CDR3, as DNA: TGTGCCACCAGCAGAGCGGGGGGGCAGGAGACCCAGTACTTC. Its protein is CATSRAGGQETQYF.

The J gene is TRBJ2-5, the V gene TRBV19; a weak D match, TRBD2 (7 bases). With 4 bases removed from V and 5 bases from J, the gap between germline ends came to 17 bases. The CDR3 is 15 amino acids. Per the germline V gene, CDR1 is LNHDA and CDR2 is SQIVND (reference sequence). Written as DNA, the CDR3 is TGTGCCAGTAGTAGCGGAGGGGGGGCTCGGGAGACCCAGTACTTC. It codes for CASSSGGGARETQYF.

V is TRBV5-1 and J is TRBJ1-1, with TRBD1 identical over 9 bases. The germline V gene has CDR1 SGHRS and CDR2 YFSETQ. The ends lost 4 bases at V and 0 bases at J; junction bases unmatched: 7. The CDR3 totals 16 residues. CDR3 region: CASSPTGGGVNTEAFF. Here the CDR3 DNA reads TGCGCCAGCAGCCCTACAGGGGGCGGGGTGAACACTGAAGCTTTCTTT.

The CDR3 sequence is CASSLDRGSYGYTF. The CDR3 DNA sequence: TGTGCCAGCTCACTTGACAGGGGGAGTTATGGCTACACCTTC. This chain connects TRBV18 to TRBJ1-2; 9 positions agree with TRBD1. The CDR3 is 14 residues long. With 4 bases clipped from V and 5 bases from J, the junction kept 5 bases outside the gene matches. Germline CDR1 reads KGHSH; CDR2 reads LQKENI.

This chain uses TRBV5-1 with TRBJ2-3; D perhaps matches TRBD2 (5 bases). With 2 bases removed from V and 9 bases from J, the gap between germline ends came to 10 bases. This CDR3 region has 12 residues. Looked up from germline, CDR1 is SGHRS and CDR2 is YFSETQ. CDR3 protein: CASSFDPGTQYF. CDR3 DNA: TGCGCCAGCAGCTTCGATCCGGGAACGCAGTATTTT.